This is a list of T cell receptor beta chains from one sample in a study of T cells in tuberculosis. Assay: immunoSEQ multiplex PCR; the TCRdb copy retains only in-frame clones and omits some. The sample lists 30,000 or so clones; about 90% were seen once. The sequenced sample consisted of PBMCs. These receptors originate from a donor aged 10-30 years with latent tuberculosis or without tuberculosis infection. Both conserved end residues are part of each CDR3. The D gene is left open where the match is weak. Size tells how often a clone was seen (once, few, many) or the class of an expanded clone, and some rows leave it out.

d_call	v_call	j_call	clone_size	cdr3_aa	cdr3_nt
TRBD1	TRBV9	TRBJ2-3	.	CASSAAGGVADTQYF	TGTGCCAGCAGCGCCGCAGGGGGCGTCGCAGATACGCAGTATTTT
TRBD1	TRBV7-9	TRBJ1-2	.	CASSSAKSGQGEAGYTF	TGTGCCAGCAGCTCCGCGAAGAGTGGACAGGGCGAGGCCGGCTACACCTTC
.	TRBV27	TRBJ2-5	.	CASRATSIYETQYF	TGTGCCAGCAGGGCGACTTCCATCTACGAGACCCAGTACTTC
.	TRBV27	TRBJ2-3	.	CASSSPGRQSLLSLTSTDTQYF	TGTGCCAGCAGTTCACCCGGACGACAGTCCCTTTTGAGCCTGACGTCCACAGATACGCAGTATTTT
.	TRBV9	TRBJ2-7	.	CASSGTMAYEQYF	TGTGCCAGCAGCGGGACAATGGCCTACGAGCAGTACTTC
.	TRBV21-1	TRBJ2-2	few	CASSKAEEHYTGELFF	TGTGCCAGCAGCAAAGCAGAGGAACACTACACCGGGGAGCTGTTTTTT
TRBD2	TRBV5-4	TRBJ2-1	.	CASSSSTSGGLYNEQFF	TGTGCCAGCAGCTCGTCAACTAGCGGGGGCCTCTACAATGAGCAGTTCTTC
TRBD1	TRBV4-1	TRBJ1-5	.	CASSRSGTALDYSNQPQHF	TGCGCCAGCAGCCGCTCCGGGACAGCACTCGATTATAGCAATCAGCCCCAGCATTTT
.	TRBV11-2	TRBJ2-5	.	CASSSGSVLTVKETQYF	TGTGCCAGCAGCTCAGGGTCGGTGTTGACGGTGAAAGAGACCCAGTACTTC
.	TRBV5-1	TRBJ2-5	.	CASSLVGEETQYF	TGCGCCAGCAGCTTGGTCGGGGAAGAGACCCAGTACTTC
.	TRBV4-3	TRBJ2-3	few	CASSQGQQGTDTQYF	TGCGCCAGCAGCCAAGGTCAACAGGGAACAGATACGCAGTATTTT
.	TRBV18	TRBJ2-1	.	CASSSGLPGYNEQFF	TGTGCCAGCTCTTCAGGACTACCCGGCTACAATGAGCAGTTCTTC
TRBD2	TRBV28	TRBJ2-7	.	CASSFGGGTYEQYF	TGTGCCAGCAGTTTTGGGGGGGGAACCTACGAGCAGTACTTC
.	TRBV6-5	TRBJ2-7	once	CASSSYRTYEQYF	TGTGCCAGCAGTTCCTACCGTACCTACGAGCAGTACTTC
.	TRBV27	TRBJ2-7	.	CASSEGRTSFEQYF	TGTGCCAGCAGTGAAGGCAGGACTTCTTTCGAGCAGTACTTC
.	TRBV5-1	TRBJ1-1	.	CASSIRTANTEAFF	TGCGCCAGCAGCATACGAACAGCTAACACTGAAGCTTTCTTT
.	TRBV10-3	TRBJ1-4	.	CAIRGEAAEKLFF	TGTGCCATCAGGGGGGAGGCGGCGGAAAAACTGTTTTTT
.	TRBV7-9	TRBJ1-2	once	CASSQGGQTGGGYTF	TGTGCCAGCAGCCAAGGCGGGCAGACCGGTGGGGGCTACACCTTC
TRBD1	TRBV7-2	TRBJ1-1	.	CASSYRQGMNTEAFF	TGTGCCAGCAGCTATCGACAGGGGATGAACACTGAAGCTTTCTTT
.	TRBV19	TRBJ2-2	.	CASRFGRNTGELFF	TGTGCCAGTAGGTTTGGGAGAAACACCGGGGAGCTGTTTTTT
.	TRBV28	TRBJ1-2	.	CATSRGIYGYTF	TGTGCCACCAGCCGCGGGATATATGGCTACACCTTC
.	TRBV28	TRBJ1-2	.	CASQTANYGYTF	TGTGCCAGCCAGACAGCTAACTATGGCTACACCTTC
TRBD1	TRBV5-6	TRBJ2-3	.	CASSGTGVGTDTQYF	TGTGCCAGCAGCGGGACAGGAGTTGGCACAGATACGCAGTATTTT
TRBD1	TRBV6-6	TRBJ1-2	.	CASSLLRGTDYGYTF	TGTGCCAGCAGTCTCTTGAGGGGGACAGACTATGGCTACACCTTC
.	TRBV7-3	TRBJ2-5	.	CASSLALGGTQYF	TGTGCCAGCAGCTTGGCCCTGGGGGGGACCCAGTACTTC
.	TRBV5-1	TRBJ2-6	.	CASSLSGHAGANVLTF	TGCGCCAGCAGCTTATCCGGACACGCTGGGGCCAACGTCCTGACTTTC
TRBD2	TRBV25-1	TRBJ2-3	.	CASSAGGSTDTQYF	TGTGCCAGCAGTGCGGGGGGGAGCACAGATACGCAGTATTTT
TRBD1	TRBV7-2	TRBJ2-3	.	CASSLVGTGADTQYF	TGTGCCAGCAGCTTAGTTGGGACAGGGGCGGATACGCAGTATTTT
TRBD1	TRBV27	TRBJ2-1	.	CASSRQGFLDEQFF	TGTGCCAGCAGCCGACAGGGGTTTTTGGATGAGCAGTTCTTC
TRBD2	TRBV9	TRBJ2-1	.	CASSVVDSGSEQFF	TGTGCCAGCAGCGTAGTTGATAGCGGGAGTGAGCAGTTCTTC
.	TRBV28	TRBJ2-1	.	CASSLKVQGQFF	TGTGCCAGCAGTTTAAAAGTCCAGGGGCAGTTCTTC
TRBD2	TRBV10-3	TRBJ2-1	.	CAISDRVAGGHNEQFF	TGTGCCATCAGCGACAGGGTAGCGGGGGGCCACAATGAGCAGTTCTTC
TRBD1	TRBV5-8	TRBJ2-7	.	CASSARTGPGQQYF	TGTGCCAGCAGCGCGAGGACAGGTCCGGGCCAGCAGTACTTC
.	TRBV5-1	TRBJ2-5	.	CASSLGAGAIQETQYF	TGCGCCAGCAGCTTGGGGGCGGGGGCGATTCAAGAGACCCAGTACTTC
.	TRBV7-2	TRBJ2-3	.	CASSLASTSVPDTQYF	TGTGCCAGCAGCTTAGCCTCCACTAGTGTACCAGATACGCAGTATTTT
.	TRBV18	TRBJ1-5	.	CASSPRIDQPQHF	TGTGCCAGCTCTCCTAGGATAGATCAGCCCCAGCATTTT
TRBD1	TRBV10-3	TRBJ2-2	.	CAISSTGTGGGNTGELFF	TGTGCCATCAGTTCTACCGGGACAGGCGGCGGGAACACCGGGGAGCTGTTTTTT
.	TRBV4-3	TRBJ1-3	.	CASSLSQGLGNTIYF	TGCGCCAGCAGCTTAAGCCAGGGTCTTGGAAACACCATATATTTT
.	TRBV28	TRBJ1-1	.	CASSPRTEAFF	TGTGCCAGCAGTCCCCGCACTGAAGCTTTCTTT
.	TRBV5-4	TRBJ2-7	.	CASSFTGLAEQYF	TGTGCCAGCAGCTTCACCGGACTGGCGGAGCAGTACTTC
TRBD1	TRBV4-3	TRBJ2-1	once	CASSQEQGSEQFF	TGCGCCAGCAGCCAAGAACAGGGGAGTGAGCAGTTCTTC
TRBD1	TRBV11-2	TRBJ1-1	.	CASSPRQGGYTEAFF	TGTGCCAGCAGCCCGCGACAGGGTGGGTACACTGAAGCTTTCTTT
TRBD2	TRBV4-3	TRBJ2-5	.	CASSQDLLAGDQETQYF	TGCGCCAGCAGCCAAGATCTACTAGCGGGGGATCAAGAGACCCAGTACTTC
.	TRBV19	TRBJ2-3	.	CASTGQGLDTQYF	TGTGCCAGTACCGGCCAGGGACTAGATACGCAGTATTTT
TRBD1	TRBV18	TRBJ2-5	.	CASSPRQGAQETQYF	TGTGCCAGCTCACCACGGCAGGGGGCACAGGAGACCCAGTACTTC
.	TRBV29-1	TRBJ2-3	.	CSGLRGSTDTQYF	TGCAGCGGCCTACGGGGAAGCACAGATACGCAGTATTTT
.	TRBV6-5	TRBJ2-6	.	CASSKPGANVLTF	TGTGCCAGCAGTAAGCCCGGGGCCAACGTCCTGACTTTC
TRBD1	TRBV19	TRBJ1-5	.	CASSTRDRDNQPQHF	TGTGCCAGTAGTACCCGGGACAGGGATAATCAGCCCCAGCATTTT
.	TRBV25-1	TRBJ1-4	.	CASSEYLDFFNEKLFF	TGTGCCAGCAGTGAATATCTGGACTTCTTTAATGAAAAACTGTTTTTT
.	TRBV6-1	TRBJ1-5	.	CASWGRDQPQHF	TGTGCCAGCTGGGGCAGGGATCAGCCCCAGCATTTT
.	TRBV27	TRBJ1-3	.	CASNFEGNTIYF	TGTGCCAGCAACTTTGAGGGAAACACCATATATTTT
.	TRBV7-9	TRBJ2-1	.	CASIREGGGPRQFF	TGTGCCAGCATACGAGAGGGCGGGGGCCCCCGGCAGTTCTTC
TRBD1	TRBV10-3	TRBJ1-2	once	CAISESRQGGPISGYTF	TGTGCCATCAGTGAGTCGAGGCAGGGGGGCCCTATTAGTGGCTACACCTTC
.	TRBV4-1	TRBJ2-1	.	CASSQGGPGRREQFF	TGCGCCAGCAGCCAAGGGGGCCCAGGGAGGAGAGAGCAGTTCTTC
.	TRBV28	TRBJ2-2	.	CASSFLFSTGTGELFF	TGTGCCAGCAGTTTCCTCTTTTCGACGGGGACCGGGGAGCTGTTTTTT
.	TRBV7-2	TRBJ2-7	.	CASRGASTYEQYF	TGTGCCAGCAGGGGGGCATCCACCTACGAGCAGTACTTC
TRBD1	TRBV7-9	TRBJ2-7	.	CASSSGTASYEQYF	TGTGCCAGCAGCTCCGGGACAGCTTCCTACGAGCAGTACTTC